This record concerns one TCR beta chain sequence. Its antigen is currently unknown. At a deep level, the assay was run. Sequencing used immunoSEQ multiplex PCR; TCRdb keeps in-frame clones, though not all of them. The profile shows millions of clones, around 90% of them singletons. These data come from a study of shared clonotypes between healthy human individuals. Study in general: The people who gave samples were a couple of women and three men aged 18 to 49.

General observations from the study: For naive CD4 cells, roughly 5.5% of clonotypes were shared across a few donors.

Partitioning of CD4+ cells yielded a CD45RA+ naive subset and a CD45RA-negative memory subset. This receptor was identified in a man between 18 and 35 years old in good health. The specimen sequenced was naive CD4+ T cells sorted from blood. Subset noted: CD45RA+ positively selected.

CDR3 nucleotides: TGTGCCAGCAGCCAAAACAGGGAGGGTGGCTACACCTTC. The encoded protein is CASSQNREGGYTF. This rearrangement joins TRBV5-4 to TRBJ1-2, with D possibly TRBD1 on 6 matching bases. V lost 4 bases, J lost 7 bases, and 14 bases lay in between. The length of the CDR3 is 13 residues. CDR1 and CDR2 from the germline V gene are SGHNT and YYREEE (reference sequence).